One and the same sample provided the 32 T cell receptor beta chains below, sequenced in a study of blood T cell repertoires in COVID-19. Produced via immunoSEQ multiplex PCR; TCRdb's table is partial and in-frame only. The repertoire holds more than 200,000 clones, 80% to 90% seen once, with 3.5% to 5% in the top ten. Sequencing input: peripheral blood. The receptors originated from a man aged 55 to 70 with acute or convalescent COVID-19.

CDR3 in DNA: TGCGCCAGCAGTCACCCCGACAGGGGGTATAATTCACCCCTCCACTTT. Protein product: CASSHPDRGYNSPLHF. The V and J genes are TRBV23-1 and TRBJ1-6, with 9 bases lining up with TRBD1. TRBV23-1 is assigned to the ORF class and has an uncertain function. The CDR3 consists of 16 residues. J gave up 4 bases and V 3 bases, and 4 bases lay outside the gene matches.

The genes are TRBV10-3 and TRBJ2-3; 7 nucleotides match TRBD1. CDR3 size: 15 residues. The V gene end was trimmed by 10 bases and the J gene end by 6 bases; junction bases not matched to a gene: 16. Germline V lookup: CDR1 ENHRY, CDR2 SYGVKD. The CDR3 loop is CATDKGQTLRDTQYF. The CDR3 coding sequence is TGTGCCACAGATAAGGGACAGACTTTACGGGATACGCAGTATTTT.

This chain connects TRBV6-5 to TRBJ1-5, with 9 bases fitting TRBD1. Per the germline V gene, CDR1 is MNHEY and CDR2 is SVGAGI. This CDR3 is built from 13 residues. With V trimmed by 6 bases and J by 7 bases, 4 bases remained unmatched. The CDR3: CASRSGTGQPQHF. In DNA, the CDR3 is TGTGCCAGCAGATCAGGGACAGGGCAGCCCCAGCATTTT.

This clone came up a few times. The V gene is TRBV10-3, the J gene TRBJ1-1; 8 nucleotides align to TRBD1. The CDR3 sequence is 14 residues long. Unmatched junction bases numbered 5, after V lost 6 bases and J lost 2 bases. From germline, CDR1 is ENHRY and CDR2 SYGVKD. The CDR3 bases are TGTGCCATCAGGGGACAGGTTGGAAACACTGAAGCTTTCTTT. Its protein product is CAIRGQVGNTEAFF.

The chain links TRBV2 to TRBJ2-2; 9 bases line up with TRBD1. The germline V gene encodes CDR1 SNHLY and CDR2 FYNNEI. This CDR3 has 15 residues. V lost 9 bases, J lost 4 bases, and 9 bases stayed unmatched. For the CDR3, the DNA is TGTGCCAGTTCAGGGACAGGGACAACCACCGGGGAGCTGTTTTTT. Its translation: CASSGTGTTTGELFF.

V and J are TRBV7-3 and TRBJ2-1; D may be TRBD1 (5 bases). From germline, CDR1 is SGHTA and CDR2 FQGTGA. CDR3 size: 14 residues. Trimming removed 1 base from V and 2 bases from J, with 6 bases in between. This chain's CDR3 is CASSLKGTYNEQFF. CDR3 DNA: TGTGCCAGCAGCTTAAAGGGGACCTACAATGAGCAGTTCTTC.

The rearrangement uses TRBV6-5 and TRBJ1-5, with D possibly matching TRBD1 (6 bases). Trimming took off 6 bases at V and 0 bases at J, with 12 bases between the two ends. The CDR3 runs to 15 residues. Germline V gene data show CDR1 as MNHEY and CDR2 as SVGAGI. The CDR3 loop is CASSRQEYSNQPQHF. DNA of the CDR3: TGTGCCAGCAGCCGACAGGAGTATAGCAATCAGCCCCAGCATTTT.

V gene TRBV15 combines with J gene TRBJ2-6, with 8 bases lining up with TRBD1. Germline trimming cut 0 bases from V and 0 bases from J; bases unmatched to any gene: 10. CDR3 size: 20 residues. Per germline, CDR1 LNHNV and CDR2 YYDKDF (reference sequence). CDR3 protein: CATSRDKPGQDHSGANVLTF. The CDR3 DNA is TGTGCCACCAGCAGAGATAAACCGGGACAGGATCACTCTGGGGCCAACGTCCTGACTTTC.

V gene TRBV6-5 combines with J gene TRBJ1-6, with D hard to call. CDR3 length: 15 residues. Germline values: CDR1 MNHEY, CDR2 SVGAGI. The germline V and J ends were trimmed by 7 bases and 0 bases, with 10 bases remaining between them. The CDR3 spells CASTPRSSYNSPLHF. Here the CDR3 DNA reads TGTGCCAGCACCCCGAGGAGCTCCTATAATTCACCCCTCCACTTT.

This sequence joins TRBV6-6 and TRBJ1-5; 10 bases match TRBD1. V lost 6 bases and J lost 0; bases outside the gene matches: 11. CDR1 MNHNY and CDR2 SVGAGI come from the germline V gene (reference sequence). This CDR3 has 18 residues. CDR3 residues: CASSRTGTGAYSNQPQHF. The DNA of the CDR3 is TGTGCCAGCAGCCGAACCGGGACAGGGGCATATAGCAATCAGCCCCAGCATTTT.

The CDR3 DNA sequence: TGTGCCAGCAGGGGACTAGCGGGGGTGAGCTCCTACAATGAGCAGTTCTTC. Translation: CASRGLAGVSSYNEQFF. The genes are TRBV2 and TRBJ2-1, with 14 bases matching TRBD2. Germline values: CDR1 SNHLY, CDR2 FYNNEI. V lost 6 bases, J lost 0 bases, and 4 bases stayed unmatched. This CDR3 spans 17 amino acids.

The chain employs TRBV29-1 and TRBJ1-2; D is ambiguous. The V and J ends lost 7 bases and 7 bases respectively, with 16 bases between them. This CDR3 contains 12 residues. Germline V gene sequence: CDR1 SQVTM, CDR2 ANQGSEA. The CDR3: CSAEASLSGYTF. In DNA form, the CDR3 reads TGCAGCGCCGAAGCCTCCCTATCTGGCTACACCTTC.

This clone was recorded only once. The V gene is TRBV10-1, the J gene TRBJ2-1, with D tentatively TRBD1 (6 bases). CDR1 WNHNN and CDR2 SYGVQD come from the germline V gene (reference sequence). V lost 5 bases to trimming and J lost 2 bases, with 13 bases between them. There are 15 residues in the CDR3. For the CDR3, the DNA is TGCGCCAGCAGTAGGGGACAACAACCCTACAATGAGCAGTTCTTC. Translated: CASSRGQQPYNEQFF.

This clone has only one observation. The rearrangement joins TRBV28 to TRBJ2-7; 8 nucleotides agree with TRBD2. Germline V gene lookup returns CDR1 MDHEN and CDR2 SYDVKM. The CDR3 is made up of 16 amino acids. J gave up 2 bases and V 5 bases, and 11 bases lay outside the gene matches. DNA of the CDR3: TGTGCCAGCAGTCTGAGTCGGGAGGGCAATCCCTACGAGCAGTACTTC. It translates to CASSLSREGNPYEQYF.

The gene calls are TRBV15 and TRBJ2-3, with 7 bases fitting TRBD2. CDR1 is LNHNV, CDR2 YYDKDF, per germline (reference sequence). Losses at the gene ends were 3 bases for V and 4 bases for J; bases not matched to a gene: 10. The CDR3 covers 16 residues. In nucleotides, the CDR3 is TGTGCCACCAGCAGCCCGGGGGGTTGGCGGTCAGATACGCAGTATTTT. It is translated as CATSSPGGWRSDTQYF.

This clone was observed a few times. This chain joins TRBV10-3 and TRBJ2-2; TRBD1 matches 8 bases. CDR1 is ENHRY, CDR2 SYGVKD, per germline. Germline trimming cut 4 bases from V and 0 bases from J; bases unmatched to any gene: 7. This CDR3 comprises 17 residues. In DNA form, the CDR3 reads TGTGCCATCAGTGGGTCAGGACAGGGTCCGAACACCGGGGAGCTGTTTTTT. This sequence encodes CAISGSGQGPNTGELFF.

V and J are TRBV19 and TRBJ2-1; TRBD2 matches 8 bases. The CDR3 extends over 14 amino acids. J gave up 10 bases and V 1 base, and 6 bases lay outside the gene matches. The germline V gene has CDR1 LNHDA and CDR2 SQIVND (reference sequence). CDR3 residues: CASSIAGGPWEQFF. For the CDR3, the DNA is TGTGCCAGTAGTATAGCGGGGGGGCCATGGGAGCAGTTCTTC.

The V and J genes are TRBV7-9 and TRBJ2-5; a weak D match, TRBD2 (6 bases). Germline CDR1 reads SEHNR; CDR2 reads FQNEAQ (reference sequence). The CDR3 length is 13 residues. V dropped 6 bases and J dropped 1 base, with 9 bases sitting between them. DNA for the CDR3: TGTGCCAGCAGTATGCGGGGCCAAGAGACCCAGTACTTC. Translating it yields CASSMRGQETQYF.

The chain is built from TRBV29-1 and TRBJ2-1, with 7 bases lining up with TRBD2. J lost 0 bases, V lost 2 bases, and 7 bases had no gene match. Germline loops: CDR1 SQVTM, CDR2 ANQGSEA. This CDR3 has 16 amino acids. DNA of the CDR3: TGCAGCGTTGAACTAGCGGCCACGAGCTCCTACAATGAGCAGTTCTTC. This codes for CSVELAATSSYNEQFF.

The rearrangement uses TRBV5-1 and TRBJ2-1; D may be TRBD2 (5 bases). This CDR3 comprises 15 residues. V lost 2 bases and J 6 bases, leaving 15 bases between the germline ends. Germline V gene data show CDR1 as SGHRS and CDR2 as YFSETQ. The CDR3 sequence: CASSLFPPEGNEQFF. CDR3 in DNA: TGCGCCAGCAGCTTATTTCCCCCTGAGGGCAATGAGCAGTTCTTC.

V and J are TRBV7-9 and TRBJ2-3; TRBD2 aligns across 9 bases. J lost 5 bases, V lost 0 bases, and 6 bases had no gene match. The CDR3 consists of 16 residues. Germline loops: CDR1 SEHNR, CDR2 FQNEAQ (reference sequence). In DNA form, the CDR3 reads TGTGCCAGCAGCTTAGCCGTAGCGGGAGTGGTAGATACGCAGTATTTT. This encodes CASSLAVAGVVDTQYF.

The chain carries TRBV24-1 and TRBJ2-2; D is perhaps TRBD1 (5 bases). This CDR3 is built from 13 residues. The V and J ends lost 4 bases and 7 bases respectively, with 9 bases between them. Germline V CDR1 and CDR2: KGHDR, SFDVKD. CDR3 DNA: TGTGCCACCAGTGACAGGGTGGTCGGGGAGCTGTTTTTT. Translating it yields CATSDRVVGELFF.

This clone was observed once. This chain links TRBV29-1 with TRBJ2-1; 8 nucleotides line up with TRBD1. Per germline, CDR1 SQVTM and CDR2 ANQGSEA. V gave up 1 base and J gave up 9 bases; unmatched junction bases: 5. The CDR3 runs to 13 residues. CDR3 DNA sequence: TGCAGCGTTGAAGCAGGGGGCCATATTGAGCAGTTCTTC. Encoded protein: CSVEAGGHIEQFF.

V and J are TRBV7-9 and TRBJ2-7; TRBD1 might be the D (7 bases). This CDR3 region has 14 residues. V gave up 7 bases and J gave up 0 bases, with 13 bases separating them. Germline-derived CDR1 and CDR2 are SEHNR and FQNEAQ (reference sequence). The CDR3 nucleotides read TGTGCCAGCAACTCGGGGGACAGCTCCTACGAGCAGTACTTC. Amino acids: CASNSGDSSYEQYF.

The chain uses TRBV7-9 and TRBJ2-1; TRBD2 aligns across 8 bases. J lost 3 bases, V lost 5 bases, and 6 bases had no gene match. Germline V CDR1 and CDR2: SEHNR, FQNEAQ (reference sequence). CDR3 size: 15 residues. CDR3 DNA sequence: TGTGCCAGCAGCCCAGCGGGAGTCGTCTACAATGAGCAGTTCTTC. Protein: CASSPAGVVYNEQFF.

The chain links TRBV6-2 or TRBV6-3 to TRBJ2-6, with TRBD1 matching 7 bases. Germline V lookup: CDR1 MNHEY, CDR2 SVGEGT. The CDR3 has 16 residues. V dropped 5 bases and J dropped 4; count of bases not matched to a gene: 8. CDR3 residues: CASSKDRAGGANVLTF. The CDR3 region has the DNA TGTGCCAGCAGTAAAGACAGGGCAGGGGGGGCCAACGTCCTGACTTTC.

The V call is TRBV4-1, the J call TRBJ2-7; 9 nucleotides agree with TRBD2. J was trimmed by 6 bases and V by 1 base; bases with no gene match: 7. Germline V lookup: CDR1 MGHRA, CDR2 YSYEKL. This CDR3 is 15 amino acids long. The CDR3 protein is CASSQGLGGRGEQYF. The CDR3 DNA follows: TGCGCCAGCAGCCAAGGGTTAGGCGGGAGGGGCGAGCAGTACTTC.

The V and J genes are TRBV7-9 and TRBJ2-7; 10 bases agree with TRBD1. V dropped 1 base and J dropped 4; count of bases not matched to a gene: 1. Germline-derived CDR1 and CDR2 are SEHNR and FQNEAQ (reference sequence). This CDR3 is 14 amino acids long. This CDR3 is CASSLEGQGYEQYF. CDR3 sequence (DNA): TGTGCCAGCAGCTTAGAGGGACAGGGGTACGAGCAGTACTTC.

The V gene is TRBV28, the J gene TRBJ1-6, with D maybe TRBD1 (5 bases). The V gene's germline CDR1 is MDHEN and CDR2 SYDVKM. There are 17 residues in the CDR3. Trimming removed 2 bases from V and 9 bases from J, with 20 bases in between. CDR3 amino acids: CASSLGSGRGQISPLHF. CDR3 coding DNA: TGTGCCAGCAGTTTAGGTTCAGGGCGGGGTCAAATTTCACCCCTCCACTTT.

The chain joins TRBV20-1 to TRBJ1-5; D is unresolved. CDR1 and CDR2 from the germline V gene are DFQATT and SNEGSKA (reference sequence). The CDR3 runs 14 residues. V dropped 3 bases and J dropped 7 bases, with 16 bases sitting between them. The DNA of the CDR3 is TGCAGTGCTAGTCCAACAGTTCATCACCAGCCCCAGCATTTT. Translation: CSASPTVHHQPQHF.

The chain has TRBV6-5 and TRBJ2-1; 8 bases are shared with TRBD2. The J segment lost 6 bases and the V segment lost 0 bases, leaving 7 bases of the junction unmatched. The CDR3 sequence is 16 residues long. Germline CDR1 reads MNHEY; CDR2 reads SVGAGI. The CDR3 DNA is TGTGCCAGCAGTTACTCAGGTGGGCTAGCGGGCAATGAGCAGTTCTTC. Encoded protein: CASSYSGGLAGNEQFF.

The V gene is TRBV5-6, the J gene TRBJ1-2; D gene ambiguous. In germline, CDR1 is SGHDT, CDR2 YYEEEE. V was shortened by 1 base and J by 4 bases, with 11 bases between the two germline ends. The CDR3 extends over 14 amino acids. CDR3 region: CASSLPGYSYGYTF. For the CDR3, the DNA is TGTGCCAGCAGCTTGCCCGGTTACTCCTATGGCTACACCTTC.